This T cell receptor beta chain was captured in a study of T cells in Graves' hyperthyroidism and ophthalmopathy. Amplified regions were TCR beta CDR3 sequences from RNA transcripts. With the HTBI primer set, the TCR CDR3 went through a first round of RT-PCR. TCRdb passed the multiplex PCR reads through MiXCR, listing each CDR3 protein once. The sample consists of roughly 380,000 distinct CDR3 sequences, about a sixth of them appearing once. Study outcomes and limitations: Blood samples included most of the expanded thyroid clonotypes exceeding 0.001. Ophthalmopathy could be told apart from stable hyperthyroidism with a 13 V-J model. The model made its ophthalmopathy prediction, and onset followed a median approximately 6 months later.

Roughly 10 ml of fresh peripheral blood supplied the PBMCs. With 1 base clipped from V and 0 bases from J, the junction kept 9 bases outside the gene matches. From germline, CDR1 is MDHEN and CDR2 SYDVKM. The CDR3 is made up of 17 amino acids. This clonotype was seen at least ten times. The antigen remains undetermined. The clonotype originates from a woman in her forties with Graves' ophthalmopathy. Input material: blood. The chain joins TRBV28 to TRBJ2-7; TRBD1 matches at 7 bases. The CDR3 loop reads CASSLSQQGLVSYEQYF. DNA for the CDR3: TGTGCCAGCAGTTTATCGCAACAGGGGCTGGTCTCCTACGAGCAGTACTTC.